A single sample is the source of the 27 T cell receptor beta chains below, sequenced in a study of shared clonotypes between healthy human individuals. Sequencing was performed with immunoSEQ multiplex PCR; in TCRdb, only in-frame clones are kept and a portion is missing. The data contain some 1,600,000 clones, roughly 98% of them singletons. The sample was naive CD4+ T cells sorted from blood. Sample subset: CD45RA+ positively selected. The receptor source for this set is a man aged 30 to 45 in good health.

The chain carries TRBV18 and TRBJ2-1; D possibly uses TRBD1 or TRBD2 (5 bases each). Germline V CDR1 and CDR2: KGHSH, LQKENI. The length of the CDR3 is 16 residues. V shed 0 bases and J shed 7 bases, with 16 bases lying between them. The CDR3 is CASSPPRGANINEQFF. The CDR3 DNA is TGTGCCAGCTCACCACCGAGAGGGGCCAACATTAATGAGCAGTTCTTC.

The chain combines TRBV19 with TRBJ2-1; 10 bases match TRBD1. CDR1 is LNHDA, CDR2 SQIVND, per germline (reference sequence). This CDR3 is 16 amino acids long. The trim removed 3 bases at V and 8 bases at J, leaving 10 bases unmatched. CDR3: CASSISPTGGVYEQFF. The CDR3 nucleotides read TGTGCCAGTAGTATTAGTCCGACAGGGGGCGTATATGAGCAGTTCTTC.

The rearrangement links TRBV2 to TRBJ2-1; 10 bases agree with TRBD2. V shed 4 bases, J shed 9 bases, and the junction held 15 bases outside the gene matches. Germline V gives CDR1 SNHLY, CDR2 FYNNEI. This CDR3 spans 17 amino acids. CDR3 bases: TGTGCCAGCAGTGGAAGTAAGCGGGAGGGCCGTCGATTTGAGCAGTTCTTC. This translates into CASSGSKREGRRFEQFF.

The gene calls are TRBV25-1 and TRBJ2-1, with a tentative D call TRBD2 (6 bases). Per germline, CDR1 MGHDK and CDR2 SYGVNS. This CDR3 has 15 amino acids. V was trimmed by 4 bases and J by 9 bases, leaving 19 bases between them. CDR3 loop: CASSARLVSGSEQFF. In DNA, the CDR3 is TGTGCCAGCAGTGCCAGACTAGTGTCGGGGAGTGAGCAGTTCTTC. The variable domain in full, completed from reference TRBV25-1 and TRBJ2-1, reads EADIYQTPRYLVIGTGKKITLECSQTMGHDKMYWYQQDPGMELHLIHYSYGVNSTEKGDLSSESTVSRIRTEHFPLTLESARPSHTSQYLCASSARLVSGSEQFFGPGTRLTVL.

Details on this clone: Other DNA sequences in the sample encode the same CDR3. The CDR3 DNA reads TGCGCCAGCAGCCGCGGACAGGGACAAGAGACCCAGTACTTC. Protein product: CASSRGQGQETQYF. The chain has TRBV5-1 and TRBJ2-5; 8 bases fit TRBD1. Germline V gives CDR1 SGHRS, CDR2 YFSETQ. V gave up 4 bases and J gave up 2 bases; unmatched junction bases: 4. The CDR3 contains 14 residues.

The rearrangement uses TRBV9 and TRBJ2-3; D is unresolved. The V gene lost 0 bases and the J gene lost 2 bases, with 7 bases spanning the gap. This CDR3 comprises 14 residues. Germline-derived CDR1 and CDR2 are SGDLS and YYNGEE. The CDR3 coding sequence is TGTGCCAGCAGCGTAGGGCTAGACACAGATACGCAGTATTTT. It is translated as CASSVGLDTDTQYF.

V usage is TRBV7-2 and J usage is TRBJ2-7; D possibly corresponds to TRBD2 (5 bases). V lost 5 bases to trimming and J lost 0 bases, with 14 bases between them. Per germline, CDR1 SGHTA and CDR2 FQGNSA. The CDR3 runs to 15 residues. Here the CDR3 reads CASSLEGPFSYEQYF. The CDR3 DNA is TGTGCCAGCAGCCTAGAGGGCCCCTTCTCCTACGAGCAGTACTTC.

This clone was picked up one time. This chain links TRBV7-9 with TRBJ2-7; D may be TRBD1 (5 bases). Trimming left V 1 base short and J 6 bases short, with 13 bases between. The CDR3 spans 14 residues. Germline assignment: CDR1 SEHNR and CDR2 FQNEAQ (reference sequence). CDR3 in amino acids: CASSLGQYQGEQYF. The CDR3 DNA follows: TGTGCCAGCAGCTTAGGACAGTATCAGGGCGAGCAGTACTTC.

V gene TRBV2 combines with J gene TRBJ2-1, with no clear D. Trimming cost V 1 base and J 10 bases, with 17 bases left between them. The CDR3 length is 15 residues. CDR1 is SNHLY and CDR2 is FYNNEI in the germline V gene. CDR3 sequence: CASSEDWQPTIEQFF. The CDR3 DNA reads as TGTGCCAGCAGTGAAGACTGGCAGCCGACAATAGAGCAGTTCTTC.

The CDR3, as DNA: TGTGCCAGCAGCCAAGGGCGAAACTATGGCTACACCTTC. This codes for CASSQGRNYGYTF. The chain has TRBV14 and TRBJ1-2, with D hard to call. Trimming left V 1 base short and J 2 bases short, with 5 bases between. CDR3 length equals 13 residues. From germline, CDR1 is SGHDN and CDR2 FVKESK.

The genes are TRBV11-2 and TRBJ2-4; 14 bases fit TRBD2. CDR3 length equals 18 residues. Germline V gives CDR1 SGHAT, CDR2 FQNNGV. J lost 1 base, V lost 5 bases, and 7 bases had no gene match. This chain's CDR3 is CASSPPGLAGVAKNIQYF. The DNA of the CDR3 is TGTGCCAGCAGCCCCCCGGGACTAGCGGGAGTGGCCAAAAACATTCAGTACTTC.

The chain carries TRBV10-3 and TRBJ2-3; 7 bases are a match to TRBD2. CDR3 length: 16 amino acids. Trimming took 3 bases from V and 7 from J; bases not matched to a gene: 13. Germline V gives CDR1 ENHRY, CDR2 SYGVKD. The CDR3 DNA is TGTGCCATCAGTGACCCCCCCTCTAGCGGCTCTAATACGCAGTATTTT. It encodes CAISDPPSSGSNTQYF.

The CDR3 loop reads CASSLQGIEKLFF. CDR3 DNA: TGTGCCAGCAGCCTTCAGGGAATTGAAAAACTGTTTTTT. The chain couples TRBV14 to TRBJ1-4, with D perhaps matching TRBD1 (5 bases). Germline V gives CDR1 SGHDN, CDR2 FVKESK. CDR3 length equals 13 residues. The germline V and J ends were trimmed by 4 bases and 7 bases, with 10 bases remaining between them.

The chain has TRBV6-1 and TRBJ2-7, with D hard to call. V lost 8 bases to trimming and J lost 5 bases, with 13 bases between them. The CDR3 is 12 residues long. Germline V gene data show CDR1 as MNHNS and CDR2 as SASEGT. The CDR3 sequence is CASPIGSHEQYF. As DNA, the CDR3 is TGTGCCAGCCCGATAGGGTCCCACGAGCAGTACTTC.

The chain couples TRBV9 to TRBJ2-3; 11 nucleotides agree with TRBD2. In germline, CDR1 is SGDLS, CDR2 YYNGEE. CDR3 size: 17 residues. Trimming cost V 3 bases and J 3 bases; bases outside gene matches: 9. CDR3 loop: CASSADGRLAGTDTQYF. The CDR3 DNA reads as TGTGCCAGCAGCGCCGACGGCAGACTAGCGGGAACAGATACGCAGTATTTT. Full variable domain (rest looked up from reference TRBV9 and TRBJ2-3): DSGVTQTPKHLITATGQRVTLRCSPRSGDLSVYWYQQSLDQGLQFLIQYYNGEERAKGNILERFSAQQFPDLHSELNLSSLELGDSALYFCASSADGRLAGTDTQYFGPGTRLTVL.

Turning to this clone: Other nucleotide sequences from this sample produce the same CDR3. The V and J genes are TRBV20-1 and TRBJ2-5; D ambiguous. V lost 5 bases and J 1 base, leaving 2 bases between the germline ends. Per the germline V gene, CDR1 is DFQATT and CDR2 is SNEGSKA (reference sequence). CDR3 length: 10 residues. The CDR3 protein is CSAGQETQYF. In nucleotides, the CDR3 is TGCAGTGCTGGCCAAGAGACCCAGTACTTC.

This rearrangement joins TRBV7-6 to TRBJ2-1; TRBD2 aligns across 9 bases. Germline CDR1 SGHVS, CDR2 FNYEAQ. The CDR3 covers 15 residues. Trimming took 5 bases from V and 7 from J; bases not matched to a gene: 9. CDR3 in amino acids: CASSVSGSQGNEQFF. CDR3 DNA sequence: TGTGCCAGCAGCGTTAGCGGGAGCCAGGGGAATGAGCAGTTCTTC.

Remarks on this clone: Other DNA sequences in the sample encode the same CDR3. The chain joins TRBV11-2 to TRBJ2-1; 7 bases agree with TRBD2. Unmatched junction bases numbered 2, after V lost 0 bases and J lost 3 bases. The germline gives CDR1 SGHAT, CDR2 FQNNGV. This CDR3 comprises 15 residues. CDR3 sequence reads: CASSLERTSYNEQFF. The CDR3 nucleotides are TGTGCCAGCAGCTTAGAAAGGACTAGCTACAATGAGCAGTTCTTC.

The V and J genes are TRBV11-2 and TRBJ2-4, with 7 nucleotides matching TRBD1. V shed 6 bases, J shed 1 base, and the junction held 6 bases outside the gene matches. Germline V gene lookup returns CDR1 SGHAT and CDR2 FQNNGV. CDR3 length: 15 amino acids. Here the CDR3 reads CASRLPGQAKNIQYF. The CDR3 DNA reads TGTGCCAGCAGGTTACCGGGACAGGCCAAAAACATTCAGTACTTC.

The CDR3, as DNA: TGTGCCAGCAGCCTAGTAGGGGCGACAGGGCCCTACAATGAGCAGTTCTTC. It yields the protein CASSLVGATGPYNEQFF. V and J are TRBV9 and TRBJ2-1; 7 nucleotides agree with TRBD1. CDR1 and CDR2 (germline): SGDLS, YYNGEE. Trimming removed 4 bases from V and 2 bases from J; junction bases left unmatched: 12. The CDR3 loop spans 17 amino acids.

This chain uses TRBV7-2 with TRBJ2-1; 9 bases are shared with TRBD2. CDR3 length: 15 amino acids. Germline trimming cut 1 base from V and 9 bases from J; bases unmatched to any gene: 7. Germline CDR1 is SGHTA and CDR2 is FQGNSA. As DNA, the CDR3 is TGTGCCAGCAGCTTAGTCCTCGGACTAGCGTTTGAGCAGTTCTTC. Translated: CASSLVLGLAFEQFF.

The V and J genes are TRBV25-1 and TRBJ2-1, with 7 bases identical to TRBD2. Germline lookup yields CDR1 MGHDK and CDR2 SYGVNS. V shed 3 bases, J shed 0 bases, and the junction held 2 bases outside the gene matches. This CDR3 is built from 15 residues. CDR3 bases: TGTGCCAGCAGTGACCCTAGCGGCTCCTACAATGAGCAGTTCTTC. It yields the protein CASSDPSGSYNEQFF.

The J gene is TRBJ1-1, the V gene TRBV27; D gene ambiguous. The length of the CDR3 is 13 residues. Germline V CDR1 and CDR2: MNHEY, SMNVEV (reference sequence). V lost 0 bases to trimming and J lost 5 bases, with 7 bases between them. CDR3 amino acids: CASSLSPVTEAFF. For the CDR3, the DNA is TGTGCCAGCAGTTTATCGCCGGTGACTGAAGCTTTCTTT.

For this clone: Within the sample, other DNA sequences also encode this same CDR3. V and J are TRBV28 and TRBJ2-6; TRBD1 agrees at 7 bases. The V gene's germline CDR1 is MDHEN and CDR2 SYDVKM. V lost 6 bases to trimming and J lost 4 bases; unmatched junction nucleotides: 6. The CDR3 is 15 residues long. The CDR3 DNA reads TGTGCCAGCAGCTCTACAGGGGTAGGGGCCAACGTCCTGACTTTC. Protein product: CASSSTGVGANVLTF.

This chain connects TRBV29-1 to TRBJ1-1; D ambiguous. The CDR3 consists of 15 residues. The V end lost 2 bases, the J end lost 0 bases, and 13 bases lay between the germline ends. Germline-derived CDR1 and CDR2 are SQVTM and ANQGSEA. CDR3 bases: TGCAGCGTTGAACCCCCCGGCACCTTGAACACTGAAGCTTTCTTT. This codes for CSVEPPGTLNTEAFF.

Points on this clone: One junction end does not reproduce the germline sequence, and a read error may be involved. The chain uses TRBV5-5 and TRBJ2-1; TRBD2 agrees at 8 bases. The CDR3 has 15 amino acids. Germline-derived CDR1 and CDR2 are SGHKS and YYEKEE (reference sequence). The CDR3 DNA is TGTGCCAGCACCTTGGTTCCGGGAGGGCCAAATGAGCAGTTCTTC. Translated, it gives CASTLVPGGPNEQFF.

This clone was picked up one time. This rearrangement joins TRBV11-2 to TRBJ1-2; D is possibly TRBD1 (5 bases). V was pared by 5 bases and J by 2 bases, with 9 bases between. Germline-derived CDR1 and CDR2 are SGHAT and FQNNGV. This CDR3 comprises 13 residues. CDR3 in amino acids: CASSRTSNYGYTF. DNA for the CDR3: TGTGCCAGCAGCAGGACATCAAACTATGGCTACACCTTC. The full variable domain, its missing parts supplied by reference TRBV11-2 and TRBJ1-2, is EAGVAQSPRYKIIEKRQSVAFWCNPISGHATLYWYQQILGQGPKLLIQFQNNGVVDDSQLPKDRFSAERLKGVDSTLKIQPAKLEDSAVYLCASSRTSNYGYTFGSGTRLTVV.